This passage covers 20 T cell receptor beta chains from one sample sequenced in a study of CD8 T cells in Susac syndrome. Reverse transcription of about 0.5 to 1 ug RNA used random hexamers. TCRdb reprocessed the immunoSEQ multiplex PCR reads via MiXCR and lists one record per CDR3 protein. This sample has 95,000 to 150,000 distinct CDR3 sequences, with roughly 94% found just once. The sequencing input was CD8+ T cells from PBMCs. All receptors derive from a human donor with Susac syndrome.

The V gene is TRBV20-1, the J gene TRBJ2-1; 9 bases are shared with TRBD2. Losses at the gene ends were 4 bases for V and 9 bases for J; bases not matched to a gene: 16. Germline-derived CDR1 and CDR2 are DFQATT and SNEGSKA (reference sequence). This CDR3 contains 16 residues. CDR3 amino acids: CSATDNAGTSFGEQFF. The DNA for the CDR3 is TGCAGTGCTACAGATAACGCCGGGACTAGCTTCGGTGAGCAGTTCTTC.

This clonotype showed up just once. The chain links TRBV7-3 to TRBJ2-5; TRBD2 might be the D (5 bases). The V end lost 1 base, the J end lost 1 base, and 10 bases lay between the germline ends. The CDR3 totals 15 residues. Germline V gene sequence: CDR1 SGHTA, CDR2 FQGTGA. The CDR3 loop reads CASSLRGLIQETQYF. CDR3 nucleotides: TGTGCCAGCAGCTTAAGAGGGCTTATCCAAGAGACCCAGTACTTC. The whole variable domain, filled in from reference TRBV7-3 and TRBJ2-5, reads GAGVSQTPSNKVTEKGKYVELRCDPISGHTALYWYRQSLGQGPEFLIYFQGTGAADDSGLPNDRFFAVRPEGSVSTLKIQRTERGDSAVYLCASSLRGLIQETQYFGPGTRLLVL.

The rearrangement joins TRBV29-1 to TRBJ2-1; 8 bases agree with TRBD1. V lost 6 bases, J lost 7 bases, and 8 bases stayed unmatched. The germline V gene has CDR1 SQVTM and CDR2 ANQGSEA. The CDR3 is made up of 13 amino acids. The DNA for the CDR3 is TGCAGCGTAAGGACAGGGTTGGGGAATGAGCAGTTCTTC. Protein: CSVRTGLGNEQFF.

The chain employs TRBV5-4 and TRBJ2-7, with no clear D. Germline V CDR1 and CDR2: SGHNT, YYREEE (reference sequence). CDR3 length equals 12 residues. The germline V and J ends were trimmed by 2 bases and 5 bases, with 8 bases remaining between them. The CDR3 bases are TGTGCCAGCAGCTTAGGTTTTCACGAGCAGTACTTC. This translates into CASSLGFHEQYF.

This sequence joins TRBV6-2 or TRBV6-3 and TRBJ2-1; tentatively, D is TRBD1 or TRBD2 (5 bases each). Trimming removed 6 bases at V and 9 bases at J, with 12 bases between. CDR3 length equals 12 residues. Germline V CDR1 and CDR2: MNHEY, SVGEGT. CDR3 bases: TGTGCCAGCAGCTACCTGGGGGTTGAGCAGTTCTTC. This gives the protein CASSYLGVEQFF.

The CDR3 nucleotides read TGCAGTGCTAGAGGGGCCAGCGGGGAGACAGAGACCCAGTACTTC. This translates into CSARGASGETETQYF. The rearrangement joins TRBV20-1 to TRBJ2-5; 7 bases match TRBD2. V was clipped by 1 base and J by 4 bases; unmatched bases: 9. Germline V gene data show CDR1 as DFQATT and CDR2 as SNEGSKA (reference sequence). This CDR3 contains 15 residues.

The chain carries TRBV6-2 or TRBV6-3 and TRBJ2-5; D not resolved. The germline V and J ends were trimmed by 6 bases and 1 base, with 12 bases remaining between them. The length of the CDR3 is 14 residues. The V gene's germline CDR1 is MNHEY and CDR2 SVGEGT. This CDR3 reads CASRIGQIQETQYF. DNA of the CDR3: TGTGCCAGCAGGATAGGGCAGATCCAAGAGACCCAGTACTTC.

The chain has TRBV13 and TRBJ1-2; 7 bases match TRBD1. The V gene's germline CDR1 is PRHDT and CDR2 FYEKMQ (reference sequence). This CDR3 spans 15 amino acids. V dropped 4 bases and J dropped 6; count of bases not matched to a gene: 11. The CDR3, as DNA: TGTGCCAGCAGCTCCCACCAAAGACAGGGAGATGGCTACACCTTC. Protein sequence: CASSSHQRQGDGYTF.

V is TRBV5-4 and J is TRBJ2-5; tentative D call: TRBD2 (6 bases). Germline-derived CDR1 and CDR2 are SGHNT and YYREEE (reference sequence). V gave up 4 bases and J gave up 0 bases, with 13 bases separating them. This CDR3 is built from 15 residues. The CDR3 DNA follows: TGTGCCAGCAGCCTTTTGGGGGACTACCAAGAGACCCAGTACTTC. Translating it yields CASSLLGDYQETQYF.

V is TRBV3-1 and J is TRBJ1-3; D not certain. The germline V gene has CDR1 LGHDT and CDR2 YNNKEL (reference sequence). Trimming left V 3 bases short and J 13 bases short, with 4 bases between. This CDR3 contains 9 residues. The CDR3, as DNA: TGTGCCAGCAGCCATTCGATATATTTT. As protein: CASSHSIYF.

This sequence joins TRBV6-6 and TRBJ1-1; D gene ambiguous. Per the germline V gene, CDR1 is MNHNY and CDR2 is SVGAGI (reference sequence). The V and J ends lost 0 bases and 5 bases respectively, with 10 bases between them. The CDR3 is 14 residues long. The CDR3 DNA is TGTGCCAGCAGTTACTCAGGCGCCGGGACTGAAGCTTTCTTT. Translating gives CASSYSGAGTEAFF.

This chain joins TRBV4-3 and TRBJ1-2; unclear D gene. CDR1 LGHNA and CDR2 YSLEER come from the germline V gene. The CDR3 spans 14 residues. V was cut by 0 bases and J by 6 bases, with 11 bases left in between. The CDR3 coding sequence is TGCGCCAGCAGCCAAGATCGCGGGTTTGATGGCTACACCTTC. It translates to CASSQDRGFDGYTF.

The chain carries TRBV13 and TRBJ2-7; D is possibly TRBD1 (5 bases). The CDR3 loop spans 14 amino acids. Germline CDR1 and CDR2: PRHDT and FYEKMQ (reference sequence). The V and J ends lost 1 base and 2 bases respectively, with 9 bases between them. The CDR3 spells CASSLEGQPYEQYF. CDR3 DNA: TGTGCCAGCAGCTTAGAGGGGCAGCCCTACGAGCAGTACTTC.

The chain combines TRBV29-1 with TRBJ1-2, with D perhaps TRBD1 (5 bases). The CDR3 totals 14 residues. Germline V gene lookup returns CDR1 SQVTM and CDR2 ANQGSEA. The V gene lost 5 bases and the J gene lost 5 bases, with 18 bases spanning the gap. DNA for the CDR3: TGCAGCGTTCGTTACTCGGGGGGTCGATATGGCTACACCTTC. It encodes CSVRYSGGRYGYTF.

The J gene is TRBJ1-4, the V gene TRBV15, with D maybe TRBD1 (6 bases). The V gene lost 5 bases and the J gene lost 8 bases, with 18 bases spanning the gap. This CDR3 comprises 15 residues. Germline lookup yields CDR1 LNHNV and CDR2 YYDKDF (reference sequence). CDR3 nucleotides: TGTGCCACCAGCGCACACGGACAGCCCAACGAAAAACTGTTTTTT. Amino acids: CATSAHGQPNEKLFF.

This clonotype was detected once. The chain employs TRBV29-1 and TRBJ2-1, with D perhaps matching TRBD1 (6 bases). V was clipped by 5 bases and J by 9 bases, with 11 bases between them. CDR3 length: 11 amino acids. CDR1 and CDR2 from the germline V gene are SQVTM and ANQGSEA. CDR3 coding DNA: TGCAGCGTTCCCAGGGGTAGTGAGCAGTTCTTC. This encodes CSVPRGSEQFF.

The rearrangement joins TRBV5-4 to TRBJ2-5, with D possibly matching TRBD1 (6 bases). This CDR3 has 15 residues. V was trimmed by 5 bases and J by 3 bases, leaving 17 bases between them. Germline values: CDR1 SGHNT, CDR2 YYREEE (reference sequence). CDR3 in DNA: TGTGCCAGCAGGGGCAAGGGTGAGGGGGAAGAGACCCAGTACTTC. This encodes CASRGKGEGEETQYF.

The gene calls are TRBV5-6 and TRBJ1-5, with a tentative D call TRBD1 (5 bases). V was shortened by 4 bases and J by 1 base, with 15 bases between the two germline ends. The length of the CDR3 is 16 residues. CDR1 and CDR2 from the germline V gene are SGHDT and YYEEEE. This CDR3 is CASSTRGGLSNQPQHF. CDR3 nucleotide sequence: TGTGCCAGCAGCACGCGCGGGGGTTTGAGCAATCAGCCCCAGCATTTT.

This chain joins TRBV30 and TRBJ1-1; D may be TRBD1 (5 bases). Germline V gene sequence: CDR1 GTSNPN, CDR2 SVGIG (reference sequence). Trimming pared 5 bases from V and 2 bases from J, leaving 12 bases between. The length of the CDR3 is 13 residues. The CDR3 region is CAWEGNTNTEAFF. The CDR3 DNA follows: TGTGCCTGGGAGGGGAACACTAACACTGAAGCTTTCTTT. Supplemented by reference TRBV30 and TRBJ1-1, the full variable domain reads SQTIHQWPATLVQPVGSPLSLECTVEGTSNPNLYWYRQAAGRGLQLLFYSVGIGQISSEVPQNLSASRPQDRQFILSSKKLLLSDSGFYLCAWEGNTNTEAFFGQGTRLTVV.

This clonotype was seen only once. V and J are TRBV20-1 and TRBJ2-7, with 11 bases lining up with TRBD2. Germline CDR1 is DFQATT and CDR2 is SNEGSKA (reference sequence). The V and J ends lost 4 bases and 4 bases, in that order; junction bases with no gene match: 9. This CDR3 contains 15 residues. The CDR3 sequence is CSATEGRLAGYEQYF. In nucleotides, the CDR3 is TGCAGTGCTACCGAGGGGAGACTAGCGGGGTACGAGCAGTACTTC.